This is a list of T cell receptor beta chains from one sample in a study of blood T cells in healthy people across ages. TCRdb processed the 5' RACE reads anew with MiXCR; each CDR3 protein has one entry. The data contain about 800,000 distinct CDR3 sequences, 58% of them singletons. The sample taken for sequencing was blood. The receptors come from a man aged 25 to 45 in good health. Each CDR3 is given with its conserved first and last residue. D genes are given only for firm matches. Size is stated for part of the rows, as once, few or many counts, or as a class when the clone is expanded.

D gene	clone size	V gene	J gene	CDR3 protein	CDR3 DNA
NA	many	TRBV6-5	TRBJ2-5	CASSYVAEETQYF	TGTGCCAGCAGTTACGTGGCAGAAGAGACCCAGTACTTC
NA	NA	TRBV5-1	TRBJ2-7	CASSLDPGPSSEQYF	TGCGCCAGCAGCTTGGATCCGGGCCCATCGAGCGAGCAGTACTTC
NA	NA	TRBV20-1	TRBJ1-5	CSASIGNQPQHF	TGCAGTGCTAGTATAGGCAATCAGCCCCAGCATTTT
NA	few	TRBV6-6	TRBJ2-1	CASSYGMEQFF	TGTGCCAGCAGTTACGGGATGGAGCAGTTCTTC
NA	NA	TRBV5-1	TRBJ1-2	CASSMSDSVYGYTF	TGCGCCAGCAGCATGAGCGATAGCGTCTATGGCTACACCTTC
NA	NA	TRBV6-6	TRBJ2-7	CASSSVQTPQQYF	TGTGCCAGCAGTTCCGTACAAACACCCCAGCAGTACTTC
TRBD1	NA	TRBV11-2	TRBJ1-2	CASSSPGTGKASTF	TGTGCCAGCAGCTCCCCCGGGACAGGGAAAGCGAGCACCTTC
NA	NA	TRBV7-2	TRBJ2-7	CASSLALAYEQYF	TGTGCCAGCAGCTTAGCATTGGCCTACGAGCAGTACTTC
NA	few	TRBV7-2	TRBJ1-2	CASSLGRTDYGYTF	TGTGCCAGCAGCTTAGGCAGGACTGACTATGGCTACACCTTC
TRBD2	few	TRBV27	TRBJ2-7	CASSWSSGGFSYEQYF	TGTGCCAGCAGCTGGTCTAGCGGGGGCTTCTCCTACGAGCAGTACTTC
NA	NA	TRBV18	TRBJ2-4	CASSPDQNIQYF	TGTGCCAGCTCACCAGACCAAAACATTCAGTACTTC
NA	NA	TRBV20-1	TRBJ1-2	CSAGRGGGYTF	TGCAGTGCTGGGCGGGGAGGAGGCTACACCTTC
TRBD1	NA	TRBV7-2	TRBJ2-2	CASRSQQGATGELFF	TGTGCCAGCAGGTCCCAACAGGGGGCGACCGGGGAGCTGTTTTTT
TRBD2	NA	TRBV12-3/TRBV12-4	TRBJ2-1	CASSLALAGGHNEQFF	TGTGCCAGCAGTTTAGCTCTAGCGGGGGGGCACAATGAGCAGTTCTTC
NA	NA	TRBV20-1	TRBJ2-5	CSARDVLQQETQYF	TGCAGTGCCCGAGATGTACTACAACAAGAGACCCAGTACTTC
NA	NA	TRBV20-1	TRBJ2-1	CSARSQGASGRHQFF	TGCAGTGCTAGGTCCCAGGGGGCAAGCGGGAGACACCAGTTCTTC
NA	once	TRBV6-6	TRBJ1-2	CASNGGLNYGYTF	TGTGCCAGCAATGGGGGGCTGAACTATGGCTACACCTTC
NA	once	TRBV5-1	TRBJ2-5	CASSSGATAQETQYF	TGCGCCAGCAGCTCTGGCGCCACGGCCCAAGAGACCCAGTACTTC
NA	NA	TRBV11-2	TRBJ2-7	CASSLDRIESYEQYF	TGTGCCAGCAGCTTAGATCGGATAGAGAGCTACGAGCAGTACTTC
NA	NA	TRBV11-2	TRBJ2-1	CASSPQPLDNEQFF	TGTGCCAGCAGCCCCCAGCCCTTGGACAATGAGCAGTTCTTC
NA	once	TRBV4-1	TRBJ1-1	CASSQDMGTEAFF	TGCGCCAGCAGCCAAGATATGGGCACTGAAGCTTTCTTT
NA	NA	TRBV5-8	TRBJ1-5	CASSLSTRGNQPQHF	TGTGCCAGCAGCCTAAGTACTCGGGGGAATCAGCCCCAGCATTTT
NA	NA	TRBV7-9	TRBJ2-2	CASSLAANTYTGELFF	TGTGCCAGCAGCCTTGCAGCAAATACTTACACCGGGGAGCTGTTTTTT
TRBD2	NA	TRBV3-1	TRBJ2-3	CASSPDWEGGTQYF	TGTGCCAGCAGCCCAGACTGGGAGGGTGGTACGCAGTATTTT
TRBD1	few	TRBV20-1	TRBJ2-7	CSAARGTGSPEQYF	TGCAGTGCTGCTCGCGGGACAGGGTCTCCTGAGCAGTACTTC
NA	NA	TRBV7-9	TRBJ2-7	CASSGYRDNSYEQYF	TGTGCCAGCAGCGGTTACCGGGACAACTCCTACGAGCAGTACTTC
NA	NA	TRBV2	TRBJ2-1	CASRGSPVAFSYNEQFF	TGTGCCAGCAGAGGGTCTCCGGTAGCCTTCTCCTACAATGAGCAGTTCTTC
NA	NA	TRBV25-1	TRBJ2-7	CASSAHSSGTLYEQYF	TGTGCCAGCAGTGCCCACTCGTCCGGGACCCTTTACGAGCAGTACTTC